The T cell receptor (beta chain) under discussion was sequenced for a study of CD8+CD57+ T cells in acquired aplastic anemia. The study profiled TCR beta VDJ and CDR3 using genomic DNA as template. TCRdb independently ran MiXCR on the reads; one entry per CDR3 protein. The sample lists 98,000 or so distinct CDR3 sequences; roughly 50% were seen once. This clonotype came up many times. This clonotype was obtained from a human donor in good health, serving as a control. The sample was sorted CD4+, CD8+, or CD8+CD57+ T cells (not recorded which) from PBMCs.

The CDR3 sequence: CASSYRGYSNQPQHF. DNA for the CDR3: TGTGCCAGCAGTTACAGGGGTTACAGCAATCAGCCCCAGCATTTT. The chain recombines TRBV27 with TRBJ1-5; the match to TRBD1 covers 7 bases. The length of the CDR3 is 15 residues. Germline values: CDR1 MNHEY, CDR2 SMNVEV (reference sequence). With V trimmed by 4 bases and J by 1 base, 4 bases remained unmatched.